This section outlines one TCR beta chain sequence together with its context. Its antigen remains unknown. Method: immunoSEQ multiplex PCR; TCRdb's copy keeps in-frame clones and lacks some. Of some 2.4 million clones listed, 90% to 95% were seen once; the top ten hold around 0.37%. This entry belongs to a study of shared clonotypes between healthy human individuals. From germline, CDR1 is MDHEN and CDR2 SYDVKM. V lost 3 bases and J 5 bases, leaving 5 bases between the germline ends. The CDR3 contains 12 residues. Study-wide results and caveats: The represented genetic and exposure-history diversity was limited by the small number of donors. For sorted subsets, rarefaction showed incomplete sequencing despite large depth. Naive CD4 clonotypes overlapped across several donors at 4.5% to 5.5%.

This TCR derives from a man between 18 and 29 years old in good health. Some clones in this sample may be carry-over from other donors' samples. The chain combines TRBV28 with TRBJ1-5; D gene uncertain. Sequenced input: naive CD4+ T cells from PBMCs. Subset noted: CD45RA+ positively selected. The CDR3 bases are TGTGCCAGCAGTTTCACAGATCAGCCCCAGCATTTT. It yields the protein CASSFTDQPQHF.